This TCR beta chain was recovered during a study of Graves' ophthalmopathy and Graves' hyperthyroidism. RNA transcripts were the source from which TCR beta CDR3 regions were amplified. After a first-round RT-PCR with HTBI primers, a second-round multiplex PCR was run. Using its own MiXCR run on the multiplex PCR reads, TCRdb lists one record per CDR3 protein. The top ten clones hold 5.5% to 7% of a sample with about 380,000 distinct CDR3 sequences, about 16% of them seen once. V gave up 5 bases and J gave up 0 bases, with 13 bases separating them. The CDR3 length is 15 residues. The germline CDR1 and CDR2 sequences are SEHNR and FQNEAQ (reference sequence). Aged 18 to 65, the patients with hyperthyroidism had under 2 months' duration and were newly diagnosed. Diagnosis was based on clinical symptoms, serum thyroxine, TRAb, thyroid ultrasound and orbital computed tomography. This clonotype was observed at least ten times.

Specimen: peripheral blood. This rearrangement joins TRBV7-9 to TRBJ2-5; TRBD2 might be the D (5 bases). This clonotype originated in a woman in her late teens or twenties with stable Graves' hyperthyroidism. The CDR3 DNA reads TGTGCCAGCAGCCCAGAGGGCAGGTACCAAGAGACCCAGTACTTC. This translates into CASSPEGRYQETQYF.